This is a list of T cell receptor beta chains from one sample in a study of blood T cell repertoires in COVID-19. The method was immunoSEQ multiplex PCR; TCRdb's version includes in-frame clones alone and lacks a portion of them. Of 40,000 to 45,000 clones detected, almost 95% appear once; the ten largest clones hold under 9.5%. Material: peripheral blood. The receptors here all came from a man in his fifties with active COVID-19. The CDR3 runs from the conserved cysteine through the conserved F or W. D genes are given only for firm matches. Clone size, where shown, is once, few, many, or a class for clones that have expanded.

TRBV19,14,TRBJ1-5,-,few,TGTGCCAGTTCGCCGGGAAGCGGCAATCAGCCCCAGCATTTT,CASSPGSGNQPQHF
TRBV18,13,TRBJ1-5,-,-,TGTGCCAGCTCACTCAACTGGGGAGAGCCCCAGCATTTT,CASSLNWGEPQHF
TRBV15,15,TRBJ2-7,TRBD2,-,TGTGCCACCAGCAGAGATACTAGCGGGACCTCTGAGCAGTACTTC,CATSRDTSGTSEQYF
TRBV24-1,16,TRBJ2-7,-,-,TGTGCCACCAGTGATTTGCATTCAGGGTCTCGCTACGAGCAGTACTTC,CATSDLHSGSRYEQYF
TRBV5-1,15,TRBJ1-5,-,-,TGCGCCAGCAGCTTGGACGGGAGAGGCAATCAGCCCCAGCATTTT,CASSLDGRGNQPQHF
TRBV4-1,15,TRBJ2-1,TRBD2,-,TGCGCCAGCAGCCAAGATCCCCTAGCGGGGGGTGAGCAGTTCTTC,CASSQDPLAGGEQFF
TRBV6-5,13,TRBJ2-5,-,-,TGTGCCAGCAGTAATGCCGGAGAAGAGACCCAGTACTTC,CASSNAGEETQYF
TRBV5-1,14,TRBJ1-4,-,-,TGCGCCAGCAGCCCGGGGACAACTAAAGAAAAACTGTTTTTT,CASSPGTTKEKLFF
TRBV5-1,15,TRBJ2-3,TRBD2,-,TGCGCCAGCAGCTCCGTAGCGGGAGGGACAGATACGCAGTATTTT,CASSSVAGGTDTQYF
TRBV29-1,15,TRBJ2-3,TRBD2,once,TGCAGCGTTTTCCTGCTAGCGGGAGGTTCAGATACGCAGTATTTT,CSVFLLAGGSDTQYF
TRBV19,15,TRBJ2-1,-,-,TGTGCCAGTAGTGAGGCCCAGGGGGACTTCAATGAGCAGTTCTTC,CASSEAQGDFNEQFF
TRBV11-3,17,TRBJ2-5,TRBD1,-,TGTGCCAGCAGCTCGGGGACAGGGGGCGCGTTACAAGAGACCCAGTACTTC,CASSSGTGGALQETQYF
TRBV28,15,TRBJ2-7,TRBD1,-,TGTGCCAGCAGACCACCGGGACAGGGGAGCTACGAGCAGTACTTC,CASRPPGQGSYEQYF
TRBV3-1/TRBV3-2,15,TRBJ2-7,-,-,TGTGCCAGCAGCCAACTTCTAGCGTATACAGGCGAGCAGTACTTC,CASSQLLAYTGEQYF
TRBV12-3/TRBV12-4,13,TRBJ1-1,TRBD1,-,TGTGCCAGCAGTTTAGACAGGGGCTATGAAGCTTTCTTT,CASSLDRGYEAFF
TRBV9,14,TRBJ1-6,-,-,TGTGCCAGCAGCGTAGACGAGTATAATTCACCCCTCCACTTT,CASSVDEYNSPLHF
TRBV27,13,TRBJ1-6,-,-,TGTGCCAGCACGCGGTCGTATAATTCACCCCTCCACTTT,CASTRSYNSPLHF
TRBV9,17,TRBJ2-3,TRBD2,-,TGTGCCAGCAGCCCGACGGCGGGAGGGGGTCACACAGATACGCAGTATTTT,CASSPTAGGGHTDTQYF
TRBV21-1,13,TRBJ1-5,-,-,TGTGCCAGGGCCCGCCGGGGCAATCAGCCCCAGCATTTT,CARARRGNQPQHF
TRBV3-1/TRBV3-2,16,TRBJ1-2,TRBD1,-,TGTGCCAGCAGCCCCAAGACAGGGGGTGGCCTCTATGGCTACACCTTC,CASSPKTGGGLYGYTF
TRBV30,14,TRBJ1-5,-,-,TGTGCCTGGAGTGTGTTTATAGGGGTTCGGGCCCAGCATTTT,CAWSVFIGVRAQHF
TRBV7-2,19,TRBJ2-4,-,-,TGTGCCAGCAGCCCCCAGGCAGGGTCCGTCACTTCAGCCAAAAACATTCAGTACTTC,CASSPQAGSVTSAKNIQYF
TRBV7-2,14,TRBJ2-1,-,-,TGTGCCAGCAGCTTAGTTCGAGCGGAAAATGAGCAGTTCTTC,CASSLVRAENEQFF
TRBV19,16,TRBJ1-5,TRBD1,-,TGTGCCAGTATCCCCCCCGGGACAGGGACTTATCAGCCCCAGCATTTT,CASIPPGTGTYQPQHF
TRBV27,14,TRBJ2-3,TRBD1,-,TGTGCCACTGCCCCGGGACAGGAGGTAGATACGCAGTATTTT,CATAPGQEVDTQYF
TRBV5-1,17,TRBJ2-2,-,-,TGCGCCAGCAGCCCGGAGGAACTAGAGGCGATCACCGGGGAGCTGTTTTTT,CASSPEELEAITGELFF
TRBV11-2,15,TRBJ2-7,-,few,TGTGCCAGCAGCTTATCAGTGGGAGGCTCCTACGAGCAGTACTTC,CASSLSVGGSYEQYF
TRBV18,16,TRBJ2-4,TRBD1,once,TGTGCCAGCTCAGCTGGGACAGGGCGCGCCAAAAACATTCAGTACTTC,CASSAGTGRAKNIQYF
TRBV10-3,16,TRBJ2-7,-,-,TGTGCCATCAGTGAGTCGAAGGCCTCTAGCTCCTACGAGCAGTACTTC,CAISESKASSSYEQYF
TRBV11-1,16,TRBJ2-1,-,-,TGTGCCAGCAGCCCCACAATGAGAGCGGGTTTCGATGAGCAGTTCTTC,CASSPTMRAGFDEQFF
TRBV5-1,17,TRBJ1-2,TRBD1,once,TGCGCCAGCAGCTCTACACCGGGCCCGGGACAGAACTATGGCTACACCTTC,CASSSTPGPGQNYGYTF
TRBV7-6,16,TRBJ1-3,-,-,TGTGCCAGCAGCTTAGTTGGGCCGTTCTCTGGAAACACCATATATTTT,CASSLVGPFSGNTIYF
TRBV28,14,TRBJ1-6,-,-,TGTGCCAGCAGCCCCAGCAGGGGCAGATCACCCCTCCACTTT,CASSPSRGRSPLHF
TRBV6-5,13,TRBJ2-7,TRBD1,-,TGTGCCAGCACCCCGGGACAGGGGTACGAGCAGTACTTC,CASTPGQGYEQYF
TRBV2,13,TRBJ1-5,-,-,TGTGCCAGCAGTGTAATACCCCGGCAGCCCCAGCATTTT,CASSVIPRQPQHF
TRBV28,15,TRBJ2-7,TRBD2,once,TGTGCCAGCAGTGAAAGACTAGCGGGAGGCTACGAGCAGTACTTC,CASSERLAGGYEQYF
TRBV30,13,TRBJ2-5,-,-,TGTGCCTGGAGGGCGCCGGGAGTGGAGACCCAGTACTTC,CAWRAPGVETQYF
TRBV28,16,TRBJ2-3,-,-,TGTGCCAGCAGTTACAGTGGGTCTCAGAACACAGATACGCAGTATTTT,CASSYSGSQNTDTQYF
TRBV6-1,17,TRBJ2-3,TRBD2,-,TGTGCCAGCAGTGAAGGCCGACTAGCGGGATTCACAGATACGCAGTATTTT,CASSEGRLAGFTDTQYF
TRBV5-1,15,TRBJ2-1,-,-,TGCGCCAGCAGCACCGACGGGAGCTCCTACAATGAGCAGTTCTTC,CASSTDGSSYNEQFF
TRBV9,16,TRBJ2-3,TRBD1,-,TGTGCCAGCAGCGCCTACGGGACAGGGGTTACAGATACGCAGTATTTT,CASSAYGTGVTDTQYF
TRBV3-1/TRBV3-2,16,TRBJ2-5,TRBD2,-,TGTGCCAGCAGCCGTTTTAGCGGGAGTAATCAAGAGACCCAGTACTTC,CASSRFSGSNQETQYF
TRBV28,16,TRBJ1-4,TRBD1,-,TGTGCCAGCAGTTTAACAGAGGGGGCGCGTAATGAAAAACTGTTTTTT,CASSLTEGARNEKLFF
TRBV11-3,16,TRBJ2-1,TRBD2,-,TGTGCCAGCAGCGCCTGGGGGACTAGCGACTTAAATGAGCAGTTCTTC,CASSAWGTSDLNEQFF
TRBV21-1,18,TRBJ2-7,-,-,TGTGCCAGCAGCAAAGGGTACCCATCGGGGGGTAGAACCTACGAGCAGTACTTC,CASSKGYPSGGRTYEQYF
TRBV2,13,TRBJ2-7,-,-,TGTGCCAGCAGTGCCCGACAGGCCCACGAGCAGTACTTC,CASSARQAHEQYF